Presented here are 26 T cell receptor beta chains from one specimen sequenced in a study of response to subunit inactivated influenza vaccine. Each CDR3 protein is one row after TCRdb ran MiXCR on the RT-PCR reads. There are 500,000 to 550,000 distinct CDR3 sequences in the sample; more than 7% occur only once, and roughly 14% lies in the top ten. Sequencing used PBMCs from blood, obtained about 23 months after vaccination. Source of these receptors: a man between 50 and 69 years old who received an inactivated influenza vaccine.

The V gene is TRBV27, the J gene TRBJ2-1; 9 nucleotides align to TRBD2. Trimming cost V 4 bases and J 7 bases; bases outside gene matches: 11. The CDR3 is 16 residues long. Germline lookup yields CDR1 MNHEY and CDR2 SMNVEV (reference sequence). CDR3 protein: CASSSPSSGGRNEQFF. Written as DNA, the CDR3 is TGTGCCAGCAGTTCCCCGTCGAGCGGGGGGCGGAATGAGCAGTTCTTC.

This clonotype was observed a handful of times. This rearrangement joins TRBV4-1 to TRBJ2-7, with 8 positions matching TRBD1. Germline trimming cut 2 bases from V and 1 base from J; bases unmatched to any gene: 4. This CDR3 has 15 residues. Germline V gene lookup returns CDR1 MGHRA and CDR2 YSYEKL. The chain's CDR3 is CASSQPRDRSYEQYF. CDR3 DNA sequence: TGCGCCAGCAGCCAACCCCGGGACAGGTCCTACGAGCAGTACTTC.

This chain joins TRBV4-1 and TRBJ2-7; D ambiguous. From germline, CDR1 is MGHRA and CDR2 YSYEKL. Trimming cost V 0 bases and J 1 base, with 7 bases left between them. CDR3 size: 14 residues. CDR3 amino acids: CASSQEYGSYEQYF. In DNA form, the CDR3 reads TGCGCCAGCAGCCAAGAATACGGTTCCTACGAGCAGTACTTC.

The chain joins TRBV20-1 to TRBJ2-5; D may correspond to TRBD1 or TRBD2 (6 bases each). CDR1 and CDR2 (germline): DFQATT, SNEGSKA (reference sequence). CDR3 length equals 14 residues. V was cut by 0 bases and J by 9 bases, with 17 bases left in between. The CDR3 region has the DNA TGCAGTGCTAGAGATTCGGCGGGGTACAGGGCCCAGTACTTC. It yields the protein CSARDSAGYRAQYF.

This clonotype was counted between two and nine times. V usage is TRBV20-1 and J usage is TRBJ2-3, with D maybe TRBD2 (6 bases). The CDR3 is 11 amino acids. Trimming shortened V by 5 bases and J by 6 bases, and 9 bases separated the two germline ends. CDR1 DFQATT and CDR2 SNEGSKA come from the germline V gene (reference sequence). The CDR3 reads CSALRGDTQYF. CDR3 sequence (DNA): TGCAGTGCTTTACGGGGGGATACGCAGTATTTT.

Many counts were recorded for this clonotype. V usage is TRBV12-3 or TRBV12-4 and J usage is TRBJ1-1; D is perhaps TRBD1 (5 bases). The V gene lost 7 bases and the J gene lost 1 base, with 13 bases spanning the gap. There are 14 residues in the CDR3. In DNA form, the CDR3 reads TGTGCCAGCAATACCATGACAGAGAACACTGAAGCTTTCTTT. Translating it yields CASNTMTENTEAFF.

Many counts were recorded for this clonotype. The chain links TRBV3-1 to TRBJ1-5; D call uncertain. The germline gives CDR1 LGHDT, CDR2 YNNKEL (reference sequence). CDR3 length: 13 residues. V lost 2 bases to trimming and J lost 7 bases, with 9 bases between them. As DNA, the CDR3 is TGTGCCAGCAGCCAAAGCCCGGCGCAGCCCCAGCATTTT. Protein product: CASSQSPAQPQHF.

This clonotype has only a few counts. The CDR3: CASSLSLAGASTDTQYF. CDR3 nucleotide sequence: TGTGCCAGCAGTTTATCCCTAGCGGGGGCCAGTACAGATACGCAGTATTTT. This chain joins TRBV6-5 and TRBJ2-3; 10 bases match TRBD2. Germline V lookup: CDR1 MNHEY, CDR2 SVGAGI. The CDR3 consists of 17 residues. Losses at the gene ends were 4 bases for V and 3 bases for J; bases not matched to a gene: 10.

The rearrangement joins TRBV7-9 to TRBJ2-5, with 8 positions matching TRBD1. Looked up from germline, CDR1 is SEHNR and CDR2 is FQNEAQ (reference sequence). This CDR3 has 15 amino acids. V lost 8 bases and J lost 1; bases outside the gene matches: 9. The CDR3 coding sequence is TGTGCCAGCGGGCAGGGGGCTGGTGGCCAAGAGACCCAGTACTTC. It translates to CASGQGAGGQETQYF.

The rearrangement uses TRBV5-4 and TRBJ2-6; the match to TRBD2 covers 7 bases. CDR3 length equals 18 residues. With V trimmed by 2 bases and J by 0 bases, 8 bases remained unmatched. Germline V CDR1 and CDR2: SGHNT, YYREEE (reference sequence). CDR3 sequence (DNA): TGTGCCAGCAGCTTACCGGGAGGAGTAAGCTCTGGGGCCAACGTCCTGACTTTC. Translation: CASSLPGGVSSGANVLTF.

In its sample, this clonotype was seen a few times. The chain combines TRBV3-1 with TRBJ2-7; D unresolved. V was shortened by 1 base and J by 3 bases, with 4 bases between the two germline ends. CDR1 and CDR2 from the germline V gene are LGHDT and YNNKEL (reference sequence). There are 12 residues in the CDR3. For the CDR3, the DNA is TGTGCCAGCAGCCAAGTTTTCTACGAGCAGTACTTC. Translating it yields CASSQVFYEQYF.

This clonotype was seen at least ten times. The chain joins TRBV29-1 to TRBJ2-1; D perhaps matches TRBD2 (5 bases). Trimming stripped 6 bases from V and 3 bases from J, with 6 bases between. CDR1 is SQVTM and CDR2 is ANQGSEA in the germline V gene. The CDR3 extends over 11 amino acids. CDR3 region: CSVGDYNEQFF. In nucleotides, the CDR3 is TGCAGCGTCGGGGACTACAATGAGCAGTTCTTC.

This clonotype was observed a few times. The chain recombines TRBV7-2 with TRBJ1-4; a possible D gene is TRBD1 (5 bases). Germline V gene lookup returns CDR1 SGHTA and CDR2 FQGNSA. The CDR3 runs to 13 residues. Between the trimmed V and J ends, which lost 5 bases and 8 bases, there was a span of 12 bases. This chain's CDR3 is CASSPWDREKLFF. The DNA for the CDR3 is TGTGCCAGCAGCCCGTGGGACCGGGAAAAACTGTTTTTT.

The sample holds many counts of this clonotype. The chain is built from TRBV6-6 and TRBJ2-7; D remains ambiguous. The CDR3 extends over 12 amino acids. Germline loops: CDR1 MNHNY, CDR2 SVGAGI (reference sequence). Trimming shortened V by 4 bases and J by 3 bases, and 7 bases separated the two germline ends. The CDR3 bases are TGTGCCAGCAGTTCCTCGAACTACGAGCAGTACTTC. Translation gives CASSSSNYEQYF.

In its sample, this clonotype was seen many times. As DNA, the CDR3 is TGTGCCAGCAATCGACAGGCGAACACCGGGGAGCTGTTTTTT. It yields the protein CASNRQANTGELFF. The rearrangement joins TRBV9 to TRBJ2-2, with D tentatively TRBD1 (6 bases). The CDR3 sequence is 14 residues long. In germline, CDR1 is SGDLS, CDR2 YYNGEE. V lost 6 bases, J lost 0 bases, and 9 bases lay in between.

This clonotype appeared a few times. The chain links TRBV6-1 to TRBJ2-1, with D hard to call. The ends were cut back, 3 bases at V and 10 bases at J, with 4 bases in the middle. This CDR3 has 10 amino acids. Germline V gene data show CDR1 as MNHNS and CDR2 as SASEGT. The DNA of the CDR3 is TGTGCCAGCAGTGAGACCGAGCAGTTCTTC. Its protein is CASSETEQFF.

This clonotype has a count of ten or more. The V call is TRBV5-1, the J call TRBJ2-1; TRBD2 matches 8 bases. Germline assignment: CDR1 SGHRS and CDR2 YFSETQ. V lost 0 bases, J lost 7 bases, and 6 bases stayed unmatched. This CDR3 spans 15 amino acids. CDR3: CASSLERGGLNEQFF. The CDR3 nucleotides are TGCGCCAGCAGCTTGGAACGGGGGGGCTTGAATGAGCAGTTCTTC. The full variable domain, rest sourced from reference TRBV5-1 and TRBJ2-1, is KAGVTQTPRYLIKTRGQQVTLSCSPISGHRSVSWYQQTPGQGLQFLFEYFSETQRNKGNFPGRFSGRQFSNSRSEMNVSTLELGDSALYLCASSLERGGLNEQFFGPGTRLTVL.

There are many counts of this clonotype. The CDR3 is CASSLTGFNQPQHF. Here the CDR3 DNA reads TGCGCCAGCAGCCTGACAGGGTTCAATCAGCCCCAGCATTTT. The chain joins TRBV5-1 to TRBJ1-5; 7 positions match TRBD1. Germline trimming cut 4 bases from V and 3 bases from J; bases unmatched to any gene: 4. This CDR3 region has 14 residues. The V gene's germline CDR1 is SGHRS and CDR2 YFSETQ.

In DNA form, the CDR3 reads TGTGCCAGCAGCTTAGTCTCGAACAGGGTCTCCTACGAGCAGTACTTC. Amino acids: CASSLVSNRVSYEQYF. The chain couples TRBV11-3 to TRBJ2-7; possibly TRBD1 for D (6 bases). CDR1 is SGHNT, CDR2 YENEEA, per germline. V lost 1 base to trimming and J lost 0 bases, with 13 bases between them. The CDR3 sequence is 16 residues long. Filled out from reference TRBV11-3 and TRBJ2-7, the complete variable domain reads EAGVVQSPRYKIIEKKQPVAFWCNPISGHNTLYWYLQNLGQGPELLIRYENEEAVDDSQLPKDRFSAERLKGVDSTLKIQPAELGDSAVYLCASSLVSNRVSYEQYFGPGTRLTVT.

This clonotype has ten or more counts. This rearrangement joins TRBV29-1 to TRBJ1-1, with D possibly matching TRBD1 (5 bases). With 4 bases removed from V and 7 bases from J, the gap between germline ends came to 16 bases. The CDR3 length is 13 residues. From germline, CDR1 is SQVTM and CDR2 ANQGSEA. CDR3 coding DNA: TGCAGCGTTGGTGGCAGGGCGTATAATGAAGCTTTCTTT. It yields the protein CSVGGRAYNEAFF.

In its sample, this clonotype was seen a few times. V is TRBV4-2 and J is TRBJ2-7; the D gene is possibly TRBD1 (5 bases). V lost 0 bases and J 0 bases, leaving 15 bases between the germline ends. The germline V gene has CDR1 LGHNA and CDR2 YNFKEQ. This CDR3 is built from 17 residues. The CDR3 region is CASSQEALPQDSYEQYF. The CDR3, as DNA: TGTGCCAGCAGCCAAGAAGCGTTACCACAGGACTCCTACGAGCAGTACTTC.

This chain joins TRBV11-3 and TRBJ2-1; 14 bases fit TRBD2. The CDR3 has 21 residues. J gave up 0 bases and V 5 bases, and 15 bases lay outside the gene matches. Per the germline V gene, CDR1 is SGHNT and CDR2 is YENEEA. The CDR3: CASSHPNSGTSGGHSYNEQFF. The DNA of the CDR3 is TGTGCCAGCAGCCATCCCAACTCCGGGACTAGCGGGGGCCACTCCTACAATGAGCAGTTCTTC.

This clonotype was observed many times. This chain uses TRBV11-2 with TRBJ2-3; 7 nucleotides align to TRBD2. Per the germline V gene, CDR1 is SGHAT and CDR2 is FQNNGV. Trimming took 4 bases from V and 1 from J; bases not matched to a gene: 8. The CDR3 has 16 residues. The CDR3 reads CASSSKQLARTDTQYF. CDR3 sequence (DNA): TGTGCCAGCAGCTCGAAGCAACTAGCGCGCACAGATACGCAGTATTTT.

The CDR3 sequence is CASSVVLYNEQFF. The CDR3, as DNA: TGTGCCAGCAGTGTAGTACTTTACAATGAGCAGTTCTTC. The chain links TRBV2 to TRBJ2-1, with unresolved D. The CDR3 totals 13 residues. V was shortened by 4 bases and J by 4 bases, with 8 bases between the two germline ends. Germline V CDR1 and CDR2: SNHLY, FYNNEI.

This clonotype showed up many times. The rearrangement joins TRBV9 to TRBJ2-7; D perhaps matches TRBD2 (6 bases). Germline CDR1 is SGDLS and CDR2 is YYNGEE. The CDR3 length is 14 residues. V shed 4 bases and J shed 5 bases, with 16 bases lying between them. This CDR3 reads CASSIRDWSHEQYF. The CDR3 nucleotides are TGTGCCAGCAGCATAAGGGACTGGAGCCACGAGCAGTACTTC.

This clonotype was picked up many times. The CDR3 bases are TGTGCCAGCAGTTTATCAGTGAACACTGAAGCTTTCTTT. It yields the protein CASSLSVNTEAFF. V gene TRBV7-2 combines with J gene TRBJ1-1; no reliable D call. V lost 6 bases to trimming and J lost 0 bases, with 8 bases between them. CDR1 is SGHTA and CDR2 is FQGNSA in the germline V gene. This CDR3 has 13 residues.